The next 26 T cell receptor beta chains were all read from a single sample in a study of radiotherapy plus CTLA-4 blockade in lung cancer. Generated by immunoSEQ multiplex PCR, the TCRdb table keeps only in-frame clones and is missing some. The repertoire holds 85,000 to 95,000 clones, with approximately 82% as singletons. The material sequenced was peripheral blood, taken from a patient treated with radiotherapy plus ipilimumab. These receptors were collected from a human donor with non-small cell lung cancer that progressed on radiotherapy plus ipilimumab.

In its sample, this clone was seen once. The chain has TRBV5-1 and TRBJ1-2; a weak D match, TRBD1 (5 bases). Germline loops: CDR1 SGHRS, CDR2 YFSETQ. Trimming shortened V by 4 bases and J by 5 bases, and 18 bases separated the two germline ends. CDR3 length: 15 amino acids. The CDR3 DNA sequence: TGCGCCAGCAGCCCTGGGACTTTTATCTCTTATGGCTACACCTTC. This translates into CASSPGTFISYGYTF.

V gene TRBV6-1 combines with J gene TRBJ2-7; D possibly matches TRBD1 or TRBD2 (6 bases each). The V and J ends lost 2 bases and 5 bases respectively, with 13 bases between them. CDR1 is MNHNS and CDR2 is SASEGT in the germline V gene. This CDR3 spans 14 amino acids. DNA of the CDR3: TGTGCCAGCAGTGAATTAGGGGGGTTGAACGAGCAGTACTTC. It codes for CASSELGGLNEQYF.

The rearrangement uses TRBV11-3 and TRBJ2-7; 8 positions agree with TRBD2. The V gene's germline CDR1 is SGHNT and CDR2 YENEEA. Trimming took 3 bases from V and 6 from J; bases not matched to a gene: 10. The CDR3 has 15 amino acids. In DNA, the CDR3 is TGTGCCAGCAGCTTGAGGAGCGGGAGTCAGGGCGAGCAGTACTTC. This sequence encodes CASSLRSGSQGEQYF.

CDR3 protein: CASSSLAGYQETQYF. The CDR3 coding sequence is TGTGCCAGCAGTAGTCTAGCGGGATACCAAGAGACCCAGTACTTC. The chain carries TRBV7-6 and TRBJ2-5; TRBD2 matches 9 bases. V was clipped by 6 bases and J by 0 bases; unmatched bases: 5. Germline V gives CDR1 SGHVS, CDR2 FNYEAQ. The CDR3 runs to 15 residues.

J is TRBJ1-3 and V is TRBV27; D ambiguous. CDR1 is MNHEY and CDR2 is SMNVEV in the germline V gene (reference sequence). Trimming pared 5 bases from V and 0 bases from J, leaving 8 bases between. The CDR3 runs 14 residues. The CDR3 DNA is TGTGCCAGCAGTCCTCAGAACTCTGGAAACACCATATATTTT. Its protein product is CASSPQNSGNTIYF.

The chain is built from TRBV28 and TRBJ1-1; unclear D gene. CDR1 is MDHEN and CDR2 is SYDVKM in the germline V gene. This CDR3 is 14 amino acids long. Trimming stripped 1 base from V and 5 bases from J, with 11 bases between. The CDR3 protein is CASSLFEGRTEAFF. The CDR3 region has the DNA TGTGCCAGCAGTTTATTCGAGGGCCGGACTGAAGCTTTCTTT.

J is TRBJ2-7 and V is TRBV7-8; either TRBD1 or TRBD2 may fit D (5 bases each). Trimming removed 5 bases from V and 4 bases from J, with 12 bases in between. Germline loops: CDR1 SGHVS, CDR2 FQNEAQ. This CDR3 comprises 13 residues. The CDR3 here is CASSAWDVYEQYF. CDR3 nucleotide sequence: TGTGCCAGCAGCGCATGGGACGTTTACGAGCAGTACTTC.

This clone has only a few counts. The chain uses TRBV28 and TRBJ2-7, with a possible D match to TRBD1 (5 bases). V shed 6 bases and J shed 1 base, with 10 bases lying between them. CDR1 and CDR2 (germline): MDHEN, SYDVKM. The CDR3 loop spans 13 amino acids. CDR3 coding DNA: TGTGCCAGCAGGGAGCAGGGTTCCTACGAGCAGTACTTC. This translates into CASREQGSYEQYF. The full variable domain, rest sourced from reference TRBV28 and TRBJ2-7, is DVKVTQSSRYLVKRTGEKVFLECVQDMDHENMFWYRQDPGLGLRLIYFSYDVKMKEKGDIPEGYSVSREKKERFSLILESASTNQTSMYLCASREQGSYEQYFGPGTRLTVT.

The chain carries TRBV28 and TRBJ1-5; D may be TRBD1 (5 bases). Trimming removed 4 bases at V and 6 bases at J, with 13 bases between. Germline CDR1 is MDHEN and CDR2 is SYDVKM. The CDR3 extends over 14 amino acids. CDR3 sequence reads: CASSSRYGGQPQHF. The CDR3 DNA sequence: TGTGCCAGCAGTTCCCGCTACGGGGGTCAGCCCCAGCATTTT.

This sequence joins TRBV5-1 and TRBJ2-4; TRBD1 matches 7 bases. Germline V gene data show CDR1 as SGHRS and CDR2 as YFSETQ. The CDR3 runs to 15 residues. Germline trimming cut 4 bases from V and 2 bases from J; bases unmatched to any gene: 6. The CDR3 region is CASSPDRASKNIQYF. DNA of the CDR3: TGCGCCAGCAGCCCTGACAGGGCGTCCAAAAACATTCAGTACTTC.

In regard to this clone: The junction differs from germline at one of its ends, possibly a read error. The J gene is TRBJ2-5, the V gene TRBV7-9, with 12 bases fitting TRBD2. Germline-derived CDR1 and CDR2 are SEHNR and FQNEAQ (reference sequence). This CDR3 spans 15 amino acids. The CDR3 DNA is TGTGCCAGCAGCCTAGCCGGGACTAGCGGGGAGACCCAGTACTTC. Amino acid sequence: CASSLAGTSGETQYF.

CDR3 sequence (DNA): TGTGCCACCAGCAGGGCTCCCGGGGCTGCCGTCTACGAGCAGTACTTC. It yields the protein CATSRAPGAAVYEQYF. The V and J genes are TRBV15 and TRBJ2-7; possibly TRBD1 or TRBD2 for D (5 bases each). V was shortened by 3 bases and J by 3 bases, with 18 bases between the two germline ends. CDR3 length: 16 amino acids. The germline gives CDR1 LNHNV, CDR2 YYDKDF (reference sequence).

As for this clone: At one end the junction does not follow the germline gene, possibly because of a read error. This sample includes further DNA sequences coding for the same CDR3. V gene TRBV28 combines with J gene TRBJ2-3; D not certain. This CDR3 spans 12 amino acids. Per the germline V gene, CDR1 is MDHEN and CDR2 is SYDVKM. CDR3 nucleotide sequence: TGTGCCAGCAGTTTTAGCAGAGATACGCAGTATTTT. It specifies CASSFSRDTQYF.

V and J are TRBV28 and TRBJ1-2; possibly TRBD1 for D (5 bases). The V gene's germline CDR1 is MDHEN and CDR2 SYDVKM. The CDR3 extends over 12 amino acids. Trimming took 7 bases from V and 5 from J, leaving 11 bases between them. The CDR3 coding sequence is TGTGCCAGCAACGGGGGGTGGTATGGCTACACCTTC. Amino acids: CASNGGWYGYTF.

The chain couples TRBV7-6 to TRBJ2-5; D ambiguous. V lost 1 base and J 7 bases, leaving 7 bases between the germline ends. The V gene's germline CDR1 is SGHVS and CDR2 FNYEAQ. The CDR3 has 12 amino acids. Written as DNA, the CDR3 is TGTGCCAGCAGCTTAGAGGGTGTGACCCAGTACTTC. It specifies CASSLEGVTQYF.

This chain links TRBV2 with TRBJ1-4; a possible D gene is TRBD1 (5 bases). With 8 bases removed from V and 1 base from J, the gap between germline ends came to 8 bases. Looked up from germline, CDR1 is SNHLY and CDR2 is FYNNEI. The CDR3 totals 13 residues. The DNA of the CDR3 is TGTGCCAGCCAGGGTGGAACTAATGAAAAACTGTTTTTT. Residues: CASQGGTNEKLFF.

The V call is TRBV2, the J call TRBJ2-1; D not resolved. CDR1 and CDR2 (germline): SNHLY, FYNNEI. V gave up 6 bases and J gave up 2 bases, with 8 bases separating them. The CDR3 consists of 13 residues. CDR3 DNA: TGTGCCAGCAGGGTAGCAGCCTACAATGAGCAGTTCTTC. As protein: CASRVAAYNEQFF.

The rearrangement joins TRBV5-1 to TRBJ1-5; the match to TRBD1 covers 12 bases. There are 15 residues in the CDR3. From germline, CDR1 is SGHRS and CDR2 YFSETQ. The ends lost 3 bases at V and 6 bases at J; junction bases unmatched: 4. The DNA of the CDR3 is TGCGCCAGCAGCTCGGGACAGGGGGCTTCTCAGCCCCAGCATTTT. Its protein is CASSSGQGASQPQHF. Complete variable domain (other parts from reference TRBV5-1 and TRBJ1-5): KAGVTQTPRYLIKTRGQQVTLSCSPISGHRSVSWYQQTPGQGLQFLFEYFSETQRNKGNFPGRFSGRQFSNSRSEMNVSTLELGDSALYLCASSSGQGASQPQHFGDGTRLSIL.

This chain uses TRBV5-1 with TRBJ2-1; 12 bases are shared with TRBD2. There are 15 residues in the CDR3. Germline values: CDR1 SGHRS, CDR2 YFSETQ. V shed 4 bases and J 7 bases; nucleotides not matched to a gene: 6. DNA for the CDR3: TGCGCCAGCAGCGTGACTAGCGGGAGAGGGAATGAGCAGTTCTTC. This codes for CASSVTSGRGNEQFF.

The rearrangement uses TRBV5-8 and TRBJ2-7; D possibly matches TRBD1 or TRBD2 (6 bases each). The CDR3 is 16 amino acids. Germline V lookup: CDR1 SGHTS, CDR2 YDEGEE. Trimming stripped 3 bases from V and 0 bases from J, with 16 bases between. This chain's CDR3 is CASSSEGVGGSYEQYV. The CDR3 bases are TGTGCCAGCAGCTCCGAGGGGGTGGGGGGCTCCTACGAGCAGTACGTC.

The rearrangement links TRBV5-1 to TRBJ2-1; D possibly corresponds to TRBD2 (6 bases). The V end lost 0 bases, the J end lost 2 bases, and 15 bases lay between the germline ends. The germline V gene has CDR1 SGHRS and CDR2 YFSETQ. The CDR3 length is 17 residues. The CDR3 sequence is CASSLGLRGLTYNEQFF. CDR3 DNA sequence: TGCGCCAGCAGCTTGGGACTCCGGGGACTTACCTACAATGAGCAGTTCTTC.

The chain is built from TRBV5-6 and TRBJ1-5; 9 bases are a match to TRBD1. V trimming: 5 bases; J trimming: 4 bases; junction bases outside the gene matches: 1. Germline CDR1 and CDR2: SGHDT and YYEEEE. This CDR3 has 13 residues. In DNA, the CDR3 is TGTGCCAGCAGTGGGACAGGGAATCAGCCCCAGCATTTT. This translates into CASSGTGNQPQHF.

The genes are TRBV5-1 and TRBJ1-1; a weak D match, TRBD1 (6 bases). The CDR3 extends over 14 amino acids. Germline CDR1 reads SGHRS; CDR2 reads YFSETQ. V gave up 2 bases and J gave up 5 bases, with 13 bases separating them. The chain's CDR3 is CASSLQGRGTEAFF. CDR3 nucleotides: TGCGCCAGCAGCTTACAGGGTCGAGGGACTGAAGCTTTCTTT. The full variable domain, with the rest looked up from reference TRBV5-1 and TRBJ1-1, is KAGVTQTPRYLIKTRGQQVTLSCSPISGHRSVSWYQQTPGQGLQFLFEYFSETQRNKGNFPGRFSGRQFSNSRSEMNVSTLELGDSALYLCASSLQGRGTEAFFGQGTRLTVV.

This clone was recorded once. A junction end diverges from the germline sequence, so it may reflect a read error. This rearrangement joins TRBV29-1 to TRBJ2-1; 7 bases match TRBD2. Germline lookup yields CDR1 SQVTM and CDR2 ANQGSEA. The CDR3 consists of 14 residues. The CDR3 loop reads CSVEGLVAYNEQFF. CDR3 sequence (DNA): TGCAGCGTCGAAGGACTAGTGGCCTACAATGAGCAGTTCTTC.

The rearrangement uses TRBV7-2 and TRBJ2-2; D gene unclear. The CDR3 extends over 13 amino acids. Germline assignment: CDR1 SGHTA and CDR2 FQGNSA. Trimming pared 2 bases from V and 5 bases from J, leaving 6 bases between. CDR3 protein: CASSLIGTGELFF. CDR3 nucleotides: TGTGCCAGCAGCTTAATTGGAACCGGGGAGCTGTTTTTT.

This clone appeared a single time. The J gene is TRBJ2-7, the V gene TRBV11-2; no firm D call. Germline loops: CDR1 SGHAT, CDR2 FQNNGV. V lost 4 bases and J lost 3, with 10 bases in between. The CDR3 runs 13 residues. CDR3 protein: CASSYFLDYEQYF. DNA of the CDR3: TGTGCCAGCAGCTATTTTCTTGACTACGAGCAGTACTTC.